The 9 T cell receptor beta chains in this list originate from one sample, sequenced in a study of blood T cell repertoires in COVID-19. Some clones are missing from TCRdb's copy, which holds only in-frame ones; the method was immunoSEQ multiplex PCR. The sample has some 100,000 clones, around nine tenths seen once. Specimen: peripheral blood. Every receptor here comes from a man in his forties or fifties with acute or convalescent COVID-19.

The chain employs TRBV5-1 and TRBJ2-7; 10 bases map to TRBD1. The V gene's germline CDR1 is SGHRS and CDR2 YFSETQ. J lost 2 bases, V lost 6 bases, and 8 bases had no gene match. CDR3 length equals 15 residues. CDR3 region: CASTDRGLKPYEQYF. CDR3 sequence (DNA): TGCGCCAGCACCGACAGGGGGCTCAAACCCTACGAGCAGTACTTC.

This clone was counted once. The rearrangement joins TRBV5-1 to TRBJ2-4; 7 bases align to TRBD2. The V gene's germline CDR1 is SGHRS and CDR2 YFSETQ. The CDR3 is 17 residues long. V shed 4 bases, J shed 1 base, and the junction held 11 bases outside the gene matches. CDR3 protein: CASSGGSEGVAKNIQYF. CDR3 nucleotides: TGCGCCAGCAGCGGCGGGAGCGAAGGCGTTGCCAAAAACATTCAGTACTTC.

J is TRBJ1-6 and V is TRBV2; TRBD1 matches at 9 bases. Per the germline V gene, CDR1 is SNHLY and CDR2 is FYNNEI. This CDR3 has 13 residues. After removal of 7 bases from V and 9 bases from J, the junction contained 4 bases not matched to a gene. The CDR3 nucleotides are TGTGCCAGCAACAGGGGGCGCTTTTCACCCCTCCACTTT. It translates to CASNRGRFSPLHF.

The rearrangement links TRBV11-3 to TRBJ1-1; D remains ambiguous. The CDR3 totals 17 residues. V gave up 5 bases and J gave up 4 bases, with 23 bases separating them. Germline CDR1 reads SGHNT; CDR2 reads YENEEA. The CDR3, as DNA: TGTGCCAGCAGCACACCCCTCCGAGGTAATTTAGGCACTGAAGCTTTCTTT. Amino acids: CASSTPLRGNLGTEAFF.

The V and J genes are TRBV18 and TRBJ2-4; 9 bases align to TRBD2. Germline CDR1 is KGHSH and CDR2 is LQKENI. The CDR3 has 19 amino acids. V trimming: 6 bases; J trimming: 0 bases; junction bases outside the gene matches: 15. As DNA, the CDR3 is TGTGCCAGCTCCCCCATCGGGCTAGCGGGATCGGGAGCCAAAAACATTCAGTACTTC. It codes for CASSPIGLAGSGAKNIQYF.

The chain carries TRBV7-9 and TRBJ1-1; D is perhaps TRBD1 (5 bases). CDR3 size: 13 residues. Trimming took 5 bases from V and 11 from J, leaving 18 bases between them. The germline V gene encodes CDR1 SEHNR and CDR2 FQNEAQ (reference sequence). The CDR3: CASSVGTTGRAFF. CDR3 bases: TGTGCCAGCAGCGTCGGGACTACGGGGCGGGCTTTCTTT.

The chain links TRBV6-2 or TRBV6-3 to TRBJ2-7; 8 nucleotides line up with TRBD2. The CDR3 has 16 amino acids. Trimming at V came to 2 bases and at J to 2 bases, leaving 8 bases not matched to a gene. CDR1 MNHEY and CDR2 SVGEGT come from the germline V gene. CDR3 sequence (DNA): TGTGCCAGCAGTTACGGTGTACCGGGAGGGGCCTACGAGCAGTACTTC. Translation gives CASSYGVPGGAYEQYF.

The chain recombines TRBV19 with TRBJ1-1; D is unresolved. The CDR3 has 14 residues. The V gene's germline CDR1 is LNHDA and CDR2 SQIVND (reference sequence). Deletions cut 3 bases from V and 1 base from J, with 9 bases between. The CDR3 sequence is CASSIDGGNTEAFF. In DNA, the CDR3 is TGTGCCAGTAGTATCGACGGCGGGAACACTGAAGCTTTCTTT.

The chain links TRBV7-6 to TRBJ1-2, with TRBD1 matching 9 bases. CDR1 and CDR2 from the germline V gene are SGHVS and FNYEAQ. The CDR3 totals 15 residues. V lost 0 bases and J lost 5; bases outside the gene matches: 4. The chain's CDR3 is CASSLAGTGKYGYTF. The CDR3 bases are TGTGCCAGCAGCTTAGCCGGGACAGGGAAGTATGGCTACACCTTC.